Here is one T cell receptor (beta chain) with its context. This sample stems from a study of identical twins. Deletions cut 3 bases from V and 9 bases from J, with 15 bases between. The CDR3 sequence is 13 residues long. From germline, CDR1 is DFQATT and CDR2 SNEGSKA (reference sequence). One entry per CDR3 protein, called by TCRdb with MiXCR from the 5' RACE reads. The repertoire has fewer than 900,000 distinct CDR3 sequences, approximately 21% of them found once; the top ten carry 4% to 4.5%. These data are also associated with another study on T cells expressing NK-cell markers.

Sequencing used PBMCs. The chain recombines TRBV20-1 with TRBJ2-1; the D gene is possibly TRBD1 (5 bases). The TCR comes from a woman younger than 35 in good health. The CDR3 region has the DNA TGCAGTGCTAGTCGGTGGGGCGGAAGTGAGCAGTTCTTC. This translates into CSASRWGGSEQFF.